This T cell receptor beta chain was observed in a study of CD8 T cells in ankylosing spondylitis. Findings and limits, study-wide: Reports say disease-linked clones showed up significantly more in matched ankylosing spondylitis synovial fluid.

Notes on this clonotype: Its specificity is unknown.

Per the germline V gene, CDR1 is SEHNR and CDR2 is FQNEAQ (reference sequence). The CDR3 spans 15 residues. The V and J ends lost 0 bases and 6 bases, in that order; junction bases with no gene match: 4. 5'-RACE, quantitative and with molecular barcodes, yielded the TCR beta libraries. TCRdb re-called the 5' RACE reads with MiXCR, one entry per CDR3 protein. The sample lists under 250,000 distinct CDR3 sequences, 30% to 40% occurring once. Sequencing was done on a sample of blood, either unsorted or a sorted T cell fraction (not recorded which). The chain is built from TRBV7-9 and TRBJ2-1; 8 positions agree with TRBD1. This clonotype originated in a male donor with ankylosing spondylitis or in good health (not recorded which). DNA for the CDR3: TGTGCCAGCAGCTTAGCGTACGGACAGGGCAATGAGCAGTTCTTC. Encoded protein: CASSLAYGQGNEQFF.